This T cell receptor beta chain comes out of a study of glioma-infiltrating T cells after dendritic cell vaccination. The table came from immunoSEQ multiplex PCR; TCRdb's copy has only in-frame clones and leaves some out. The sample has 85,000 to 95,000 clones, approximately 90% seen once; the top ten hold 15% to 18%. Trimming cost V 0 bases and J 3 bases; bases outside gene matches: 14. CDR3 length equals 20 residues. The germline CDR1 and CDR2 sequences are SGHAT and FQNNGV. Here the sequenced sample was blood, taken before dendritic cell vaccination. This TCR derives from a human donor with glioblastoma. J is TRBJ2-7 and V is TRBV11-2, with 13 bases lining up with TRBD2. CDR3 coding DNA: TGTGCCAGCAGCTTAGATGGGCAGGTTGGACTAGCGGGAGTCGGCTACGAGCAGTACTTC. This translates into CASSLDGQVGLAGVGYEQYF.